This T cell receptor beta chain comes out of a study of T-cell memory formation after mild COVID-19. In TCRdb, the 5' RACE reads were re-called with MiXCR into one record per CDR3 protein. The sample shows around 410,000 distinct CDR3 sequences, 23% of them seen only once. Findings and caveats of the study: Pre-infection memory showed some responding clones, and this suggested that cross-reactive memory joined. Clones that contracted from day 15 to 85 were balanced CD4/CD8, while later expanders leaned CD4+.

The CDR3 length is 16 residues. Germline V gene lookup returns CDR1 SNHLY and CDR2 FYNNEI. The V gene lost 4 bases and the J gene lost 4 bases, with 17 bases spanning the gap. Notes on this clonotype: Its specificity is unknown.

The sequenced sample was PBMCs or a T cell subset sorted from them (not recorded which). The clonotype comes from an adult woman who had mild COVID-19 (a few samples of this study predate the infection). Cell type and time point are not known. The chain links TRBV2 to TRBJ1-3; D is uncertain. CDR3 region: CASSVLVQRGGNTIYF. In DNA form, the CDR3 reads TGTGCCAGCAGTGTTTTAGTCCAACGAGGAGGAAACACCATATATTTT.